One T cell receptor beta chain is described in this entry. The antigen it recognizes is unknown. Nothing much larger sits one base from this clone, and base qualities are not available. Libraries were constructed by the immunoSEQ multiplex PCR assay. For the multiplex PCR, a mixture combining 60 forward primers for TCR Vbeta segments and 13 reverse primers for TCR Jbeta segments was used. A multiplex PCR assay on genomic DNA amplified the CDR3 region of rearranged TCR beta genes. Amplified TCR beta libraries were sequenced as 87-base-pair reads on the Illumina HiSeq System. On the study's bioinformatics: A later analysis tallied around 80 million unique TCR beta chains across the 666 repertoires, and around 9.9 million of those chains were shared by two or more donors. To remove PCR and sequencing errors, raw reads were error-corrected and collapsed into unique sequences using a nearest-neighbor algorithm that merged closely related sequences. V, D and J gene segments were assigned by aligning CDR3 sequences to IMGT reference sequences. For a sequence to be retained, a match of at least six nucleotides was required to both a V gene segment and a J gene segment. A rearrangement counted as productive if the CDR3 had no stop codons and remained in frame with V and J, and every other rearrangement counted as non-productive. Following IMGT convention, CDR3 was defined as the stretch from the second conserved V-encoded cysteine to the conserved J-encoded phenylalanine. Sequences without an unambiguous match to a single V gene segment were excluded from the earlier analysis of several hundred of the donors. In an earlier analysis of 587 of the donors, a V segment was called functional when productive rearrangements were above 56.7%, and segregating when the standard deviation between donors exceeded 5%. A statistical classification framework was built for diagnosing cytomegalovirus status from the catalog of TCR beta chain sequences. In a later analysis, TCR nucleotide sequences were compared against IMGT/GENE-DB human TR gene sequences so that V and J genes could be assigned. Using the TCRdist pipeline, a later analysis assigned CDR3 sequences along with most-parsimonious VDJ recombination scenarios. In a later analysis, each TCR beta chain was defined by its CDR3 amino acid sequence together with its V-gene family, and reads without a unique V-gene family were excluded. A later analysis removed 592 highly shared, low-generation-probability nucleotide sequences to deal with suspected cross-contamination and a sequencing artifact. In a later analysis, a clonal expansion index for each public chain was calculated from normalized within-repertoire ranks of inferred template counts. In a later analysis, generation probabilities were computed with a VDJ recombination model fitted to out-of-frame rearrangements, and the resulting probabilities were checked against IGoR. A later analysis scored TCR-TCR, TCR-HLA and TCR-CMV co-occurrence with hypergeometric tests, applying a repertoire-size bias correction to TCR pairs. In a later analysis, false discovery rates were estimated by permuting HLA or CMV assignments 20 times. A later analysis grouped co-occurring TCRs with DBSCAN, adding TCRdist sequence similarity when clustering within HLA-allele-positive subsets. For co-occurrence clustering, repertoires with fewer than 30,000 or more than 120,000 public chains were excluded, along with five repertoires with anomalous nucleotide sharing. TCRdb took this table from immuneACCESS and kept in-frame rearrangements with V and J called. Such tables lack part of the clones; where checked against another copy, unresolved V genes explain under half of the gap, and the rest is unexplained. The V and J calls and the clone size are those of that table, but D and trimming were determined from the DNA. This sample comprises roughly 150,000 clones, roughly 74% of them detected only once. Together, the top ten hold around 11% of the sample.

The cohort was made up of hundreds of healthy bone marrow donors. At the time of sampling, every cohort member was nominally healthy, though immune exposures that went unrecorded were likely present. The donor was CMV seropositive and was included in the group of 300 or so seropositive cohort members. Each donor provided a peripheral blood sample, and peripheral blood mononuclear cells were used for TCR beta sequencing. The Qiagen DNeasy Blood Extraction Kit was used to extract genomic DNA from the blood cell samples. These data originate in a study of cytomegalovirus exposure and HLA in healthy donors (dated by TCRdb to 2016 to 2017). Study-level background: An earlier analysis of some 550 of the donors reported 276 Gb of sequence data and some 100 million unique TCR beta sequences from roughly 200 million T cells. Roughly 310 gigabases of sequencing data and 78 million or so unique TCR sequences were included in an early release covering about 620 HLA-typed donors. Of the roughly 400 genotyped donors, about 84% fell in the genetic ancestry cluster associated with self-reported Caucasian donors. The study was designed to test whether signatures of past pathogen exposure could be identified by cataloging public T cell receptors. The T cell repertoires of under 750 subjects were profiled by immunosequencing and related to cytomegalovirus serostatus. A separate validation cohort of approximately 120 different subjects was used in addition to the roughly 620-subject first cohort. The study combined high-throughput TCR immunosequencing, statistical association of individual TCRs with disease status, and machine learning to predict cytomegalovirus infection status. To study patterns of TCR occurrence, a later analysis re-analyzed previously published TCR beta repertoires from 700 or so donors and added high-resolution HLA genotyping. Rather than drawing on any new phenotypic data, the later analysis identified candidate immune exposures from TCR beta sequences and the way those sequences occurred across donors. An earlier analysis of around 640 of the donors used high-throughput TCR beta sequencing to judge whether each TCR beta V gene segment behaved as functional or pseudogenic. Alongside the repertoire data, information on donor age, sex, ethnicity and CMV serostatus was compiled. In a later genetic analysis, genome-wide SNP genotypes for about 60% of the 666 donors were used, and that subset was treated as a discovery cohort. Every discovery cohort repertoire had been produced on one sequencing platform. HLA typing included class I and class II loci at four-digit resolution. The number of donors typed differed by locus, with about 629-640 for A, B, C, DRB1 and DQB1, about 500 for DQA1, 600 to 610 for DPA1, and 472 for DPB1. Roughly 5 DR-DQ haplotypes were handled as single units for association and clustering because linkage in the cohort was strong. Across about 370 genotyped donors of the cohort, an average of roughly 250,000 unique TCR beta nucleotide sequences per donor were sequenced, and about a sixth of those sequences were non-productive.

What the research found in general, with its limitations: Most TCR sequences were seen in very few donors, while some public TCRs were found in many individuals. In both the original and validation cohorts, the classifier was reported to diagnose cytomegalovirus status with high specificity and sensitivity. Strong co-occurrence of HLA alleles, especially DR and DQ, made assigning TCR associations to individual alleles difficult. A cluster of highly shared sequence variants was judged likely to be a technical artifact of the sequencing pipeline. A later analysis found that most CMV-associated TCR beta chains appeared HLA-restricted, with HLA associations seemingly driven largely by CMV exposure. The only immune exposure information available for the cohort was CMV serostatus. V-gene and J-gene trimming of TCR beta chains was associated with a missense DCLRE1C variant in a later genetic analysis, and the association was replicated in an independent cohort. A total of fewer than 200 TCR beta chains were listed by the study as associated with cytomegalovirus. Some IMGT-functional V segments, including TRBV6-2 and TRBV6-3, could not be distinguished by the 87-base-pair reads and were therefore excluded. In an earlier analysis of 450 to 750 of the donors, most TCR beta V segments appeared in productive rearrangements about 87% or about 30% of the time, broadly matching IMGT annotations. The cohort was sequenced for TCR beta chains only, and without alpha or paired-chain data the features that could be detected were limited. A further reported finding was that TCR beta sequences accurately predicted the HLA-A and HLA-B alleles for most subjects in the first cohort. In a later analysis, TCR association rates were found to vary across HLA loci, with the most associated TCRs seen for DRB1 alleles and the fewest for HLA-C alleles. In a later analysis, HLA-associated TCR beta chains showed more clonal expansion and lower generation probabilities than non-associated chains that were equally common. Linkage disequilibrium might explain the correlated functional status among segregating V segments, but an unknown experimental factor could not be ruled out. According to a later genetic analysis, donors in an Asian-associated ancestry cluster had fewer N-insertions in productive TCRs than the roughly 700-donor mean. According to a later analysis, parvovirus B19, influenza, CMV and Epstein-Barr virus appeared linked to several top co-occurrence clusters. The earlier analysis of about 600 of the donors excluded approximately 17 rarely observed V segments, including chromosome 9 orphons, because counts were too low. The presence/absence analyses assumed that sequencing depth was roughly uniform across donors, and that assumption may not be true. In vitro tests confirmed that a few of the cytomegalovirus-associated TCR beta chains recognize cytomegalovirus antigens. A later analysis associated 15,000 to 20,000 TCR beta sequences with specific HLA alleles at a false discovery rate of 0.05. HLA typing was unavailable for some donors at each locus, so association tests used only the typed subset. According to the authors, the approach could potentially be generalized to other disease states and immunological phenotypes.

From the cysteine up to the phenylalanine, the CDR3 has a length of 14 residues. The CDR3 DNA has 42 bases and is translated from base 1. CDR1 and CDR2, looked up from the germline V gene, are MDHEN and SYDVKM. The germline ends are 12 bases apart after V is trimmed by 5 bases and J by 1 base. The sequenced sample consisted of PBMCs. This receptor chain uses TRBV28 and TRBJ2-7, with TRBD1 tentatively as D gene (6 bases match). This receptor was identified in a man between 18 and 35 years old in good health and CMV-seropositive. In nucleotides, the sequence is TGTGCCAGCAGTCTTGGGGGCTTGTCCTACGAGCAGTACTTC. This sequence encodes CASSLGGLSYEQYF.